This passage covers 11 T cell receptor beta chains from one sample sequenced in a study of CD8 T cells in Susac syndrome. Random-hexamer reverse transcription was applied to roughly 0.5 to 1 ug RNA. TCRdb ran MiXCR on the immunoSEQ multiplex PCR reads and lists one entry per CDR3 protein. The profile shows 250,000 to 300,000 distinct CDR3 sequences, almost 85% of them singletons. The sequenced sample consisted of CD8+ T cells from PBMCs. The receptors were gathered from a human donor with multiple sclerosis.

The chain uses TRBV7-9 and TRBJ2-2, with D perhaps TRBD1 or TRBD2 (6 bases each). The germline V and J ends were trimmed by 8 bases and 2 bases, with 15 bases remaining between them. The CDR3 runs to 15 residues. Germline CDR1 SEHNR, CDR2 FQNEAQ (reference sequence). The CDR3 is CASPRGTLNTGELFF. DNA of the CDR3: TGTGCCAGCCCCCGGGGGACATTAAACACCGGGGAGCTGTTTTTT.

The V call is TRBV6-5, the J call TRBJ2-7; TRBD2 agrees at 14 bases. The germline CDR1 and CDR2 sequences are MNHEY and SVGAGI. The CDR3 covers 19 residues. The V gene end was trimmed by 2 bases and the J gene end by 3 bases; junction bases not matched to a gene: 12. The CDR3 region is CASSYPPPTSGRANYEQYF. Written as DNA, the CDR3 is TGTGCCAGCAGTTACCCCCCCCCGACTAGCGGGAGGGCCAACTACGAGCAGTACTTC.

The count of this clonotype is one. The chain recombines TRBV7-9 with TRBJ1-5; 9 bases are shared with TRBD1. CDR1 is SEHNR, CDR2 FQNEAQ, per germline (reference sequence). This CDR3 has 15 amino acids. V dropped 4 bases and J dropped 5; count of bases not matched to a gene: 6. The DNA of the CDR3 is TGTGCCAGCAGCTCGGAGGACAGGGGCTATCAGCCCCAGCATTTT. This sequence encodes CASSSEDRGYQPQHF.

V usage is TRBV30 and J usage is TRBJ2-7, with D hard to call. V dropped 3 bases and J dropped 2 bases, with 5 bases sitting between them. The CDR3 consists of 11 residues. CDR1 is GTSNPN and CDR2 is SVGIG in the germline V gene (reference sequence). The CDR3 sequence: CAWSETYEQYF. CDR3 sequence (DNA): TGTGCCTGGAGCGAAACCTACGAGCAGTACTTC.

The V call is TRBV11-2, the J call TRBJ2-1; 16 bases map to TRBD2. Unmatched junction bases numbered 10, after V lost 4 bases and J lost 4 bases. Germline V gene lookup returns CDR1 SGHAT and CDR2 FQNNGV. The CDR3 loop spans 19 amino acids. CDR3: CASSSDPGLAGGRYNEQFF. The CDR3 DNA reads TGTGCCAGCAGCTCAGATCCGGGACTAGCGGGAGGGCGGTACAATGAGCAGTTCTTC.

The V call is TRBV23-1, the J call TRBJ1-1, with unresolved D. TRBV23-1 is an ORF; its function is uncertain. Trimming took 2 bases from V and 3 from J, leaving 7 bases between them. The CDR3 runs 13 residues. The CDR3 nucleotides read TGCGCCAGCAGTCAAATCGGGTACACTGAAGCTTTCTTT. Translated: CASSQIGYTEAFF.

The chain carries TRBV5-1 and TRBJ2-1; D gene unclear. The CDR3 contains 13 residues. The germline V and J ends were trimmed by 0 bases and 6 bases, with 7 bases remaining between them. CDR1 and CDR2 (germline): SGHRS, YFSETQ. This CDR3 is CASSLGAPNEQFF. The DNA for the CDR3 is TGCGCCAGCAGCTTGGGAGCCCCCAATGAGCAGTTCTTC.

The V gene is TRBV29-1, the J gene TRBJ1-1; D ambiguous. Deletions cut 0 bases from V and 0 bases from J, with 11 bases between. This CDR3 has 15 residues. Germline V CDR1 and CDR2: SQVTM, ANQGSEA. The CDR3 region has the DNA TGCAGCGTTGAAGATCTGAAGAGCTTGAACACTGAAGCTTTCTTT. It specifies CSVEDLKSLNTEAFF.

V and J are TRBV7-8 and TRBJ1-2, with D hard to call. Germline-derived CDR1 and CDR2 are SGHVS and FQNEAQ. CDR3 length: 11 residues. Trimming took off 2 bases at V and 7 bases at J, with 5 bases between the two ends. CDR3: CASSLLGGYTF. The CDR3 bases are TGTGCCAGCAGCTTATTGGGTGGCTACACCTTC.

This clonotype is a singleton in its sample. This chain joins TRBV30 and TRBJ1-2; D is unresolved. This CDR3 has 12 residues. The germline V and J ends were trimmed by 8 bases and 7 bases, with 17 bases remaining between them. Per germline, CDR1 GTSNPN and CDR2 SVGIG (reference sequence). DNA of the CDR3: TGTGCCCTTAGGCGGCAAAGTGGTGGCTACACCTTC. This encodes CALRRQSGGYTF.

The J gene is TRBJ2-1, the V gene TRBV28; weak D call: TRBD2 (5 bases). Germline CDR1 is MDHEN and CDR2 is SYDVKM. This CDR3 comprises 16 residues. V lost 2 bases and J 0 bases, leaving 11 bases between the germline ends. CDR3 sequence reads: CASSLGLANSYNEQFF. As DNA, the CDR3 is TGTGCCAGCAGTTTAGGGTTAGCGAACTCCTACAATGAGCAGTTCTTC.